Presented here are 11 T cell receptor beta chains from one specimen sequenced in a study of breast tumors, draining lymph nodes, adjacent tissues. TCRdb analysed the multiplex PCR reads with MiXCR anew, one entry per CDR3 protein. This sample has hundreds of thousands of distinct CDR3 sequences; about 32% occur once, and the top ten carry about 1.4%. Samples came from axillary lymph nodes draining the breast cancer. Sequencing was carried out using axillary lymph node tissue. The receptor set was obtained from a female donor with breast cancer. Some clones in this sample may be carry-over from other donors' samples.

This clonotype was seen more than once but under ten times. The J gene is TRBJ2-3, the V gene TRBV6-1, with D perhaps TRBD1 or TRBD2 (5 bases each). Germline CDR1 is MNHNS and CDR2 is SASEGT. The length of the CDR3 is 16 residues. V was trimmed by 0 bases and J by 4 bases, leaving 14 bases between them. The CDR3 region is CASSEAVGLGPDTQYF. CDR3 nucleotides: TGTGCCAGCAGTGAAGCGGTGGGGCTGGGACCAGATACGCAGTATTTT.

In its sample, this clonotype was seen once. The chain carries TRBV7-9 and TRBJ2-7; 8 bases are shared with TRBD2. The V segment lost 2 bases and the J segment 10 bases; nucleotides outside the gene matches: 10. The length of the CDR3 is 14 residues. The V gene's germline CDR1 is SEHNR and CDR2 FQNEAQ (reference sequence). The CDR3 DNA sequence: TGTGCCAGCAGCTTACAACTAGCGGACAGCCTTCAGTACTTC. Its protein product is CASSLQLADSLQYF.

This clonotype was seen repeatedly, ten times or more. The genes are TRBV7-2 and TRBJ2-1; 7 bases agree with TRBD2. Germline assignment: CDR1 SGHTA and CDR2 FQGNSA. The CDR3 sequence is 15 residues long. The V segment lost 1 base and the J segment 7 bases; nucleotides outside the gene matches: 7. The DNA of the CDR3 is TGTGCCAGCAGCTTAGGGACGCTGGGGGGGAATGAGCAGTTCTTC. Translated, it gives CASSLGTLGGNEQFF.

This chain joins TRBV4-2 and TRBJ2-1; 11 bases are shared with TRBD2. V lost 4 bases to trimming and J lost 7 bases; unmatched junction nucleotides: 6. CDR1 LGHNA and CDR2 YNFKEQ come from the germline V gene. The CDR3 contains 15 residues. CDR3 in amino acids: CASSPVAGGPNEQFF. The CDR3 coding sequence is TGTGCCAGCAGCCCCGTAGCGGGAGGGCCAAATGAGCAGTTCTTC.

Remarks on this clonotype: With a much larger clone just one base away, this may be a read error. This chain joins TRBV20-1 and TRBJ1-1; D is uncertain. This CDR3 contains 12 residues. Germline V gene lookup returns CDR1 DFQATT and CDR2 SNEGSKA (reference sequence). The CDR3 here is CSVRKENTEALF. CDR3 DNA: TGCAGTGTCAGAAAAGAGAACACTGAAGCTCTCTTT.

This clonotype was recorded at least ten times. The CDR3 reads CASSQLAGGSQETQYF. The CDR3 nucleotides are TGCGCCAGCAGCCAGCTAGCGGGAGGTTCTCAAGAGACCCAGTACTTC. This chain links TRBV4-1 with TRBJ2-5, with 11 bases lining up with TRBD2. The germline V gene has CDR1 MGHRA and CDR2 YSYEKL. This CDR3 is built from 16 residues. The V and J ends lost 3 bases and 2 bases, in that order; junction bases with no gene match: 5.

This clonotype was counted ten times or more. CDR3 amino acids: CASSPGQGFGYTF. CDR3 coding DNA: TGTGCCAGCAGCCCGGGACAGGGATTTGGCTACACCTTC. The V gene is TRBV6-6, the J gene TRBJ1-2, with 9 bases that match TRBD1. This CDR3 is built from 13 residues. The V segment lost 6 bases and the J segment 7 bases; nucleotides outside the gene matches: 6. In germline, CDR1 is MNHNY, CDR2 SVGAGI (reference sequence).

This clonotype was counted many times. V usage is TRBV20-1 and J usage is TRBJ2-1; TRBD2 matches 7 bases. Germline loops: CDR1 DFQATT, CDR2 SNEGSKA (reference sequence). The CDR3 is 13 amino acids. The V gene end was trimmed by 3 bases and the J gene end by 7 bases; junction bases not matched to a gene: 6. CDR3 sequence (DNA): TGCAGTGCTAGCGCGGGAGTAGTTAATGAGCAGTTCTTC. Translation gives CSASAGVVNEQFF.

Note on this clonotype: One end of the junction does not line up with germline, which may come from a read error. The chain combines TRBV20-1 with TRBJ2-1; tentative D call: TRBD2 (6 bases). The length of the CDR3 is 17 residues. From germline, CDR1 is DFQATT and CDR2 SNEGSKA (reference sequence). CDR3: CSARDFGLSGSYDEQFF. CDR3 DNA: TGCAGTGCTAGAGATTTTGGTCTTAGCGGATCCTACGATGAGCAGTTCTTC.

This clonotype was seen at least ten times. The V call is TRBV3-1, the J call TRBJ2-1; D not certain. The CDR3 covers 13 residues. Trimming took 1 base from V and 9 from J, leaving 10 bases between them. Germline V lookup: CDR1 LGHDT, CDR2 YNNKEL (reference sequence). The CDR3 loop is CASSQGRVSEQFF. The CDR3 nucleotides read TGTGCCAGCAGCCAAGGTCGAGTTAGTGAGCAGTTCTTC.

This clonotype was observed a single time. Since a much larger clone is just one base distant, this may be a read error. The final CDR3 position lacks the conserved phenylalanine or tryptophan, pointing to a likely read error. V is TRBV20-1 and J is TRBJ2-4; D is ambiguous. The germline V gene encodes CDR1 DFQATT and CDR2 SNEGSKA (reference sequence). CDR3 length equals 16 residues. Trimming took 6 bases from V and 0 from J, leaving 18 bases between them. This CDR3 reads CSADNELVEAKNIQYS. CDR3 nucleotide sequence: TGCAGTGCAGATAACGAACTGGTAGAAGCCAAAAACATTCAGTACTCC.